A selection of T cell receptor beta chains follows, all from one sample in a study of human T cells and chemical hapten exposure. TCRdb reprocessed the RACE reads via MiXCR and lists one record per CDR3 protein. The table has about 120,000 distinct CDR3 sequences, less than 15% seen once. The specimen was whole blood, collected in connection with sensitization to the hapten diphenylcyclopropenone (DPC). The receptors here all came from a woman aged 18-29 years with alopecia areata. Some clones in this sample may be carry-over from other donors' samples. Each CDR3 is given without its conserved first and last residue.

>TRBJ1-2|TRBV7-9
ASSLAIRTNYGYT
>TRBJ1-2|TRBV7-8
ASSLERVTRGYT
>TRBJ2-1|TRBV19
ASTWSSSGGLNEQF
>TRBJ2-1|TRBV11-3
ASSSRTGEQF
>TRBJ2-1|TRBV11-2
ASSLWRELNEQF
>TRBJ2-7|TRBV6-2/TRBV6-3
ASSPGRAGDEQY
>TRBJ2-1|TRBV18
ASSPPVMAYNEQF
>TRBJ2-3|TRBV7-9
ASSLWTGITDTQY
>TRBJ1-6|TRBV3-1
ASSQALGFNYSPLH
>TRBJ2-3|TRBV7-2
ASSLISGQFTDTQY
>TRBJ1-1|TRBV4-3
ASSQDRRENTEAF
>TRBJ2-2|TRBV4-3
ASSHRGGPGELF
>TRBJ1-6|TRBV9
ASSAGGSNSPLH
>TRBJ2-1|TRBV20-1
SARVLGGYNEQF
>TRBJ2-7|TRBV12-3/TRBV12-4
ASSYVTSGTYEQY
>TRBJ2-1|TRBV4-1
ASSQETSTSEQF
>TRBJ2-5|TRBV7-2
ASSLATTRETQY
>TRBJ1-1|TRBV18
ASSPATVNTEAF
>TRBJ2-2|TRBV9
ASSARGGHTGELF
>TRBJ1-2|TRBV13
ASSSLNRGRNYGYT